These T cell receptor beta chains were read from a single sample in a study of blood T cell repertoires in COVID-19. The data were produced by immunoSEQ multiplex PCR, yet TCRdb's version contains in-frame clones alone and is incomplete. The table has more than 95,000 clones, 85% to 90% seen once. Sequencing was done on a sample of peripheral blood. The receptor set was obtained from a man over 45 with acute or convalescent COVID-19. Both conserved end residues are part of each CDR3. Fields, in order: V gene, D gene, J gene, clone size, CDR3 DNA, CDR3 protein. The D gene is left open where the match is weak. Size values are once, few and many counts, or a class for expanded clones, and some rows have none.

v_gene: TRBV19; d_gene: -; j_gene: TRBJ1-1; abundance: -; CDR3nt: TGTGCCAGTAGTACGGGGGTTACTGAAGCTTTCTTT; CDR3aa: CASSTGVTEAFF
v_gene: TRBV10-3; d_gene: TRBD2; j_gene: TRBJ2-7; abundance: -; CDR3nt: TGTGCCACCAGGGGACTAGCGGCTCTAGACGAGCAGTACTTC; CDR3aa: CATRGLAALDEQYF
v_gene: TRBV24-1; d_gene: -; j_gene: TRBJ2-5; abundance: -; CDR3nt: TGTGCCACCAGTGGAGGGGAGACCCAGTACTTC; CDR3aa: CATSGGETQYF
v_gene: TRBV27; d_gene: -; j_gene: TRBJ1-2; abundance: few; CDR3nt: TGTGCCAGCAGTTCGCACAGGTTCCCTAACTATGGCTACACCTTC; CDR3aa: CASSSHRFPNYGYTF
v_gene: TRBV5-6; d_gene: -; j_gene: TRBJ1-6; abundance: few; CDR3nt: TGTGCCAGCAGCTTGAGGGGATTTAATTCACCCCTCCACTTT; CDR3aa: CASSLRGFNSPLHF
v_gene: TRBV30; d_gene: TRBD1; j_gene: TRBJ1-2; abundance: once; CDR3nt: TGTGCCGGGAACAGGGGTGCTGGCTACACCTTC; CDR3aa: CAGNRGAGYTF
v_gene: TRBV5-5; d_gene: -; j_gene: TRBJ2-7; abundance: -; CDR3nt: TGTGCCAGCAGCTTGCCAGGGGACCACGAGCAGTACTTC; CDR3aa: CASSLPGDHEQYF
v_gene: TRBV15; d_gene: -; j_gene: TRBJ2-7; abundance: -; CDR3nt: TGTGCCACCAGAGCCGGTAGGGGCCCTTACGAGCAGTACTTC; CDR3aa: CATRAGRGPYEQYF
v_gene: TRBV19; d_gene: -; j_gene: TRBJ1-1; abundance: -; CDR3nt: TGTGCCAGTAGTATCTACCGCGGTGAAGCTTTCTTT; CDR3aa: CASSIYRGEAFF
v_gene: TRBV11-3; d_gene: -; j_gene: TRBJ2-5; abundance: -; CDR3nt: TGTGCCAGCAGCTGGAATGCGGGAGAGACCCAGTACTTC; CDR3aa: CASSWNAGETQYF
v_gene: TRBV7-7; d_gene: TRBD2; j_gene: TRBJ2-1; abundance: -; CDR3nt: TGTGCCAGCAGCTCCGGGACTAGCGTTAATGAGCAGTTCTTC; CDR3aa: CASSSGTSVNEQFF
v_gene: TRBV9; d_gene: TRBD1; j_gene: TRBJ1-2; abundance: -; CDR3nt: TGTGCCAGCAGCCCGGGACAGGGTAACTATGGCTACACCTTC; CDR3aa: CASSPGQGNYGYTF
v_gene: TRBV7-2; d_gene: TRBD1; j_gene: TRBJ1-1; abundance: once; CDR3nt: TGTGCCAGCAGTCGACAGGGGTACACTGAAGCTTTCTTT; CDR3aa: CASSRQGYTEAFF
v_gene: TRBV2; d_gene: -; j_gene: TRBJ1-1; abundance: once; CDR3nt: TGTGCCAGCAGTGAAGCGCTATATGGGGCCACTGAAGCTTTCTTT; CDR3aa: CASSEALYGATEAFF
v_gene: TRBV4-3; d_gene: TRBD2; j_gene: TRBJ2-1; abundance: once; CDR3nt: TGCGCCAGCAGCCAAGATTCAGCGGGAGGCACCTACAATGAGCAGTTCTTC; CDR3aa: CASSQDSAGGTYNEQFF
v_gene: TRBV6-2/TRBV6-3; d_gene: -; j_gene: TRBJ2-7; abundance: -; CDR3nt: TGTGCCAGCAGTTCTGGGGGGTTCCTCTACGAGCAGTACTTC; CDR3aa: CASSSGGFLYEQYF
v_gene: TRBV19; d_gene: -; j_gene: TRBJ1-2; abundance: -; CDR3nt: TGTGCCAGTAGTATCCAGGGTGACTACACCTTC; CDR3aa: CASSIQGDYTF
v_gene: TRBV6-5; d_gene: -; j_gene: TRBJ2-5; abundance: -; CDR3nt: TGTGCCAGCAGTTACGCACCAGGAACCGAACAAGAGACCCAGTACTTC; CDR3aa: CASSYAPGTEQETQYF
v_gene: TRBV6-2/TRBV6-3; d_gene: TRBD1; j_gene: TRBJ2-3; abundance: -; CDR3nt: TGTGCCAGCAGTTACAGGGGGCGCAGTGGAGATACGCAGTATTTT; CDR3aa: CASSYRGRSGDTQYF
v_gene: TRBV5-1; d_gene: -; j_gene: TRBJ1-4; abundance: -; CDR3nt: TGCGCCAGCAGCTTGGTGCGGGACGGGAGACTTAATGAAAAACTGTTTTTT; CDR3aa: CASSLVRDGRLNEKLFF
v_gene: TRBV14; d_gene: TRBD1; j_gene: TRBJ1-1; abundance: -; CDR3nt: TGTGCCAGCAGCCAGCGACAGGGATTCACTGAAGCTTTCTTT; CDR3aa: CASSQRQGFTEAFF
v_gene: TRBV11-3; d_gene: -; j_gene: TRBJ2-2; abundance: -; CDR3nt: TGTGCCAGCAGCTTAGATAAAGGGGAGCTGTTTTTT; CDR3aa: CASSLDKGELFF
v_gene: TRBV19; d_gene: -; j_gene: TRBJ2-7; abundance: -; CDR3nt: TGTGCCAGTAGTATTATCTCCGGCGGAGCACCATCCTACGAGCAGTACTTC; CDR3aa: CASSIISGGAPSYEQYF
v_gene: TRBV19; d_gene: -; j_gene: TRBJ2-3; abundance: -; CDR3nt: TGTGCCAGTAGTATCAGCCTAGGTACGCAGTATTTT; CDR3aa: CASSISLGTQYF
v_gene: TRBV18; d_gene: TRBD1; j_gene: TRBJ2-1; abundance: -; CDR3nt: TGTGCCAGCTCACCGCCCACTACAGGGGGCGGGTACAATGAGCAGTTCTTC; CDR3aa: CASSPPTTGGGYNEQFF
v_gene: TRBV6-5; d_gene: TRBD1; j_gene: TRBJ1-4; abundance: -; CDR3nt: TGTGCCAGCAGTTACCAGGGGGGAAAACTGTTTTTT; CDR3aa: CASSYQGGKLFF
v_gene: TRBV7-9; d_gene: -; j_gene: TRBJ1-3; abundance: -; CDR3nt: TGTGCCAGCAGCCTTACACAGGGAAACACCATATATTTT; CDR3aa: CASSLTQGNTIYF
v_gene: TRBV19; d_gene: TRBD1; j_gene: TRBJ2-4; abundance: -; CDR3nt: TGTGCCAGTAGTCCCCGGGACAGCCCTCAGGCACTAGCCAAAAACATTCAGTACTTC; CDR3aa: CASSPRDSPQALAKNIQYF
v_gene: TRBV27; d_gene: TRBD2; j_gene: TRBJ2-1; abundance: -; CDR3nt: TGTGCCAGCACCCCGGCCATTGGGGGGGGTGAGCAGTTCTTC; CDR3aa: CASTPAIGGGEQFF
v_gene: TRBV3-1/TRBV3-2; d_gene: -; j_gene: TRBJ2-7; abundance: -; CDR3nt: TGTGCCAGCAGCCAAGATATGAGGGAGGCTACAGTGGGGCAGTACTTC; CDR3aa: CASSQDMREATVGQYF
v_gene: TRBV7-8; d_gene: TRBD2; j_gene: TRBJ2-1; abundance: -; CDR3nt: TGTGCCAGCAGCCGGTCAAGGGAGGGCAAGAGGGATGAGCAGTTCTTC; CDR3aa: CASSRSREGKRDEQFF
v_gene: TRBV29-1; d_gene: -; j_gene: TRBJ1-3; abundance: once; CDR3nt: TGCAGCGTTGGACGAGGCTCTGGAAACACCATATATTTT; CDR3aa: CSVGRGSGNTIYF
v_gene: TRBV14; d_gene: TRBD1; j_gene: TRBJ2-2; abundance: once; CDR3nt: TGTGCCAGCAGCGGTTGGGGGACAGGGGTCACCGGGGAGCTGTTTTTT; CDR3aa: CASSGWGTGVTGELFF
v_gene: TRBV29-1; d_gene: TRBD1; j_gene: TRBJ2-7; abundance: -; CDR3nt: TGCAGCGTTGAGCTCCGGGACAGGGGCTCCTACGAGCAGTACTTC; CDR3aa: CSVELRDRGSYEQYF
v_gene: TRBV6-5; d_gene: -; j_gene: TRBJ1-6; abundance: -; CDR3nt: TGTGCCAGCAGTTACTCCGCCAGGGGAAGTTCACCCCTCCACTTT; CDR3aa: CASSYSARGSSPLHF
v_gene: TRBV11-3; d_gene: TRBD2; j_gene: TRBJ2-7; abundance: -; CDR3nt: TGTGCCAGCAGCCGGACTAGTTCCTACGAGCAGTACTTC; CDR3aa: CASSRTSSYEQYF
v_gene: TRBV29-1; d_gene: TRBD1; j_gene: TRBJ1-2; abundance: -; CDR3nt: TGCAGCGTTGAAGTCACAGGGGGCCACTATGGCTACACCTTC; CDR3aa: CSVEVTGGHYGYTF
v_gene: TRBV7-2; d_gene: TRBD2; j_gene: TRBJ2-7; abundance: -; CDR3nt: TGTGCCAGCAGGGGGGGGTACGAGCAGTACTTC; CDR3aa: CASRGGYEQYF
v_gene: TRBV19; d_gene: -; j_gene: TRBJ2-6; abundance: -; CDR3nt: TGTGCCAGTAGTCCACAGGGTGGGGCCAACGTCCTGACTTTC; CDR3aa: CASSPQGGANVLTF
v_gene: TRBV19; d_gene: TRBD1; j_gene: TRBJ1-2; abundance: once; CDR3nt: TGTGCCAGTAGTTTCGGGACAGGGCGCAACTATGGCTACACCTTC; CDR3aa: CASSFGTGRNYGYTF
v_gene: TRBV3-1/TRBV3-2; d_gene: -; j_gene: TRBJ2-1; abundance: -; CDR3nt: TGTGCCAGCAGCCAAGCGGTTGAGCAGTTCTTC; CDR3aa: CASSQAVEQFF
v_gene: TRBV11-2; d_gene: -; j_gene: TRBJ1-1; abundance: -; CDR3nt: TGTGCCAGCAGCTTTAGGGGTACCACGGACACTGAAGCTTTCTTT; CDR3aa: CASSFRGTTDTEAFF
v_gene: TRBV5-1; d_gene: TRBD2; j_gene: TRBJ2-3; abundance: once; CDR3nt: TGCGCCAGCAGCAAGGATAGCGGGAGGGGGGATACGCAGTATTTT; CDR3aa: CASSKDSGRGDTQYF
v_gene: TRBV6-5; d_gene: -; j_gene: TRBJ1-5; abundance: -; CDR3nt: TGTGCCAGCAGTTATACGCAGGGTTCCAATCAGCCCCAGCATTTT; CDR3aa: CASSYTQGSNQPQHF
v_gene: TRBV6-1; d_gene: -; j_gene: TRBJ1-1; abundance: -; CDR3nt: TGTGCCAGCAGTGAGCTGGGGGGACGGACTGAAGCTTTCTTT; CDR3aa: CASSELGGRTEAFF
v_gene: TRBV5-1; d_gene: -; j_gene: TRBJ2-7; abundance: once; CDR3nt: TGCGCCAGCAGCCCGGGACTCTTCTACGAGCAGTACTTC; CDR3aa: CASSPGLFYEQYF
v_gene: TRBV5-6; d_gene: -; j_gene: TRBJ2-5; abundance: -; CDR3nt: TGTGCCAGCAGCTTGCGGTCCTCGACAGGCAAAGGGCCCAGAGAGACCCAGTACTTC; CDR3aa: CASSLRSSTGKGPRETQYF
v_gene: TRBV7-7; d_gene: -; j_gene: TRBJ1-1; abundance: -; CDR3nt: TGTGCCAGCAGCTTAGGGGGAGACACTGAAGCTTTCTTT; CDR3aa: CASSLGGDTEAFF
v_gene: TRBV5-1; d_gene: TRBD1; j_gene: TRBJ2-7; abundance: -; CDR3nt: TGCGCCAGCAGCCCCACTTCGCAGGGGGCCTACGAGCAGTACTTC; CDR3aa: CASSPTSQGAYEQYF
v_gene: TRBV12-3/TRBV12-4; d_gene: -; j_gene: TRBJ2-7; abundance: -; CDR3nt: TGTGCCAGCAGTTCAGGGGTCTACGAGCAGTACTTC; CDR3aa: CASSSGVYEQYF
v_gene: TRBV6-2/TRBV6-3; d_gene: -; j_gene: TRBJ1-3; abundance: -; CDR3nt: TGTGCCAGCAGTTATCAGGGCTCTGGAAACACCATATATTTT; CDR3aa: CASSYQGSGNTIYF
v_gene: TRBV18; d_gene: -; j_gene: TRBJ1-1; abundance: -; CDR3nt: TGTGCCAGCTCACCACCGGCAGGAACCGGCACTGAAGCTTTCTTT; CDR3aa: CASSPPAGTGTEAFF
v_gene: TRBV27; d_gene: TRBD2; j_gene: TRBJ2-1; abundance: -; CDR3nt: TGTGCCAGCAGTTTAATGGCGGGAGGGTATGAGCAGTTCTTC; CDR3aa: CASSLMAGGYEQFF
v_gene: TRBV7-9; d_gene: -; j_gene: TRBJ2-1; abundance: -; CDR3nt: TGTGCCAGCAGCTCCCCCATTGGAGTGGTGCAGTTCTTC; CDR3aa: CASSSPIGVVQFF
v_gene: TRBV6-1; d_gene: -; j_gene: TRBJ2-1; abundance: -; CDR3nt: TGTGCCAGCAGTGAGGGGCAGGGGAGTGGATTCGGTGAGCAGTTCTTC; CDR3aa: CASSEGQGSGFGEQFF
v_gene: TRBV10-1; d_gene: -; j_gene: TRBJ2-1; abundance: -; CDR3nt: TGCGCCAGCAGTGATTCGGGCGGGACCCTCAATGAGCAGTTCTTC; CDR3aa: CASSDSGGTLNEQFF
v_gene: TRBV10-1; d_gene: TRBD2; j_gene: TRBJ2-3; abundance: -; CDR3nt: TGCGCCAGCAGTGGGTCTAGCGGGATGTCAGATACGCAGTATTTT; CDR3aa: CASSGSSGMSDTQYF